This section outlines one T cell receptor (beta chain) sequence together with its context. The antigen is undetermined. The CDR3 has 18 residues. This record belongs to a study of CXCR3-negative and CXCR3-positive naive CD8 T cells. Libraries were UMI-labeled 5' RACE TRB cDNA. TCRdb re-called the 5' RACE reads and gives one entry per CDR3 protein, without DNA. Its table lists tens of thousands of distinct CDR3 sequences. Study-wide results and limits: In naive cells, CXCR3-negative and CXCR3-positive subsets had similar TRBV-TRBJ usage; memory cells differed. With surface CD5 comparable between naive subsets, TCR strength was estimated using properties derived from the TRB CDR3.

This clonotype originated in a human donor in good health. Some clones in this sample may be carry-over from other donors' samples. Sequenced input: naive CXCR3- CD8+ T cells from blood. Subset indicated: CD45RO-CCR7+CD27+CD95- naive CD8+ T cells lacking CXCR3 (TNR3-). The chain couples TRBV12-3 or TRBV12-4 to TRBJ2-3; TCRdb names TRBD1, which stays unverified in the absence of DNA. CDR3 sequence reads: CASRHTRGGSGGTDTQYF.